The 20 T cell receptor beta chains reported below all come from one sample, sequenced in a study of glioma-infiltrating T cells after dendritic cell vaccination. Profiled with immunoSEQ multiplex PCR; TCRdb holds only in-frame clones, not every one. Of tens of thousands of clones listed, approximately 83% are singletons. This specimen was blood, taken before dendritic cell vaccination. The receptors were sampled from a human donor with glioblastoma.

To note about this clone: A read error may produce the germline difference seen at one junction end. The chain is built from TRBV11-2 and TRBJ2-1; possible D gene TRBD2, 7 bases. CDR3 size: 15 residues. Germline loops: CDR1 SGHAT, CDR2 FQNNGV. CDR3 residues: CASNIGGEAYNERFF. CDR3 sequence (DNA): TGTGCCAGCAACATAGGGGGGGAAGCCTACAATGAGCGGTTCTTC.

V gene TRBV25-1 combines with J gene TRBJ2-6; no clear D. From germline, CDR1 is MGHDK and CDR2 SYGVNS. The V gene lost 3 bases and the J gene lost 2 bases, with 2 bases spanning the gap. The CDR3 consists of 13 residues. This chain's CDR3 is CASSDAGANVLTF. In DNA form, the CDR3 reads TGTGCCAGCAGTGACGCTGGGGCCAACGTCCTGACTTTC.

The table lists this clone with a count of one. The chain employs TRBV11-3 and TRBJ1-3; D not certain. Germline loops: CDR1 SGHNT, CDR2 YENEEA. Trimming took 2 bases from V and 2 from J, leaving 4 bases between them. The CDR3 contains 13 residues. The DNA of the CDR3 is TGTGCCAGCAGCTTAAGCCCTGGAAACACCATATATTTT. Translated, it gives CASSLSPGNTIYF.

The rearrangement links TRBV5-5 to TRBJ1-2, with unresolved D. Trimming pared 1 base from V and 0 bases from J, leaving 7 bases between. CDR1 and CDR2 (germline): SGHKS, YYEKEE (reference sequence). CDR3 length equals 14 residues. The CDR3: CASSLLGANYGYTF. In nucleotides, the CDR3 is TGTGCCAGCAGCTTGCTGGGAGCTAACTATGGCTACACCTTC.

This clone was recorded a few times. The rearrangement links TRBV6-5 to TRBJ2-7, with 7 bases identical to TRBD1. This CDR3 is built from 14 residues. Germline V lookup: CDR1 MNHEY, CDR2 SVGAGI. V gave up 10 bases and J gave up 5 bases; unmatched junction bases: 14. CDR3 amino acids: CATRGRTKMNEQYF. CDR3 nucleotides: TGTGCCACGAGGGGGCGGACGAAGATGAACGAGCAGTACTTC.

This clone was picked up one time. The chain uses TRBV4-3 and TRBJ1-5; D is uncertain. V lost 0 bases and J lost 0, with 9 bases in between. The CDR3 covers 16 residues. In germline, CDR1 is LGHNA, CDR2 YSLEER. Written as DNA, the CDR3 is TGCGCCAGCAGCCAAGATCCCGGGGATAGCAATCAGCCCCAGCATTTT. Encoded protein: CASSQDPGDSNQPQHF.

In DNA form, the CDR3 reads TGTGCCACCAGCAGAGAAGGAGGGGTGTCGGATGAGCAGTTCTTC. This codes for CATSREGGVSDEQFF. The gene calls are TRBV15 and TRBJ2-1; perhaps TRBD2 as D (6 bases). The CDR3 runs 15 residues. The germline CDR1 and CDR2 sequences are LNHNV and YYDKDF (reference sequence). V shed 0 bases and J shed 8 bases, with 14 bases lying between them. The full variable domain, with the rest looked up from reference TRBV15 and TRBJ2-1, is DAMVIQNPRYQVTQFGKPVTLSCSQTLNHNVMYWYQQKSSQAPKLLFHYYDKDFNNEADTPDNFQSRRPNTSFCFLDIRSPGLGDTAMYLCATSREGGVSDEQFFGPGTRLTVL.

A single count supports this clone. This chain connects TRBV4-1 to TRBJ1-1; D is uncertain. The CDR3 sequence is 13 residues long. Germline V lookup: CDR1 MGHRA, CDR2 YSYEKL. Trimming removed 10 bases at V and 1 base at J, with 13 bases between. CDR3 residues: CATTMRENTEAFF. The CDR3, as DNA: TGCGCCACCACCATGCGGGAGAACACTGAAGCTTTCTTT.

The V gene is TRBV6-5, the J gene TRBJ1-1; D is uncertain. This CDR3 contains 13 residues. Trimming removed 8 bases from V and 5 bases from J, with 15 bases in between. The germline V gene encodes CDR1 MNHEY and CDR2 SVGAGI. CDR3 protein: CASSKGGGTEAFF. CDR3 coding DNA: TGTGCCAGCTCCAAGGGAGGCGGGACTGAAGCTTTCTTT.

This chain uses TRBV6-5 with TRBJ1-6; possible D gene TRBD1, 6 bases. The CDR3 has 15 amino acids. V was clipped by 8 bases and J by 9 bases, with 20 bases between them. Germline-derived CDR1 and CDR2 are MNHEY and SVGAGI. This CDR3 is CASRITQGVGSPLHF. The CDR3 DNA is TGTGCCAGCCGGATTACACAGGGTGTCGGTTCACCCCTCCACTTT.

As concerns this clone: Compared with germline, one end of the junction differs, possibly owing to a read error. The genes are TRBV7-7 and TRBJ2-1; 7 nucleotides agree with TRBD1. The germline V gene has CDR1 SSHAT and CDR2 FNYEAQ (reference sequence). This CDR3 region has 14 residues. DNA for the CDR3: TGTGCTAGCAGCTTTGGGACAGAGTACAATGAGCAGTTCTTC. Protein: CASSFGTEYNEQFF.

The CDR3 DNA sequence: TGTGCCAGCTGCCGAGACGGGGGGAATTCACCCCTCCACTTT. Its protein is CASCRDGGNSPLHF. The chain uses TRBV7-2 and TRBJ1-6; D is possibly TRBD1 (5 bases). Trimming pared 8 bases from V and 7 bases from J, leaving 15 bases between. Germline V gives CDR1 SGHTA, CDR2 FQGNSA. The CDR3 contains 14 residues.

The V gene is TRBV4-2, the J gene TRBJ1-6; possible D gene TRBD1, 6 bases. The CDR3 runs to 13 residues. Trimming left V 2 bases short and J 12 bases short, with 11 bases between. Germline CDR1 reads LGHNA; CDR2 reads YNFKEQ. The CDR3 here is CASSQKGGVPLHF. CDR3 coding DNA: TGTGCCAGCAGCCAAAAAGGGGGGGTACCCCTCCACTTT.

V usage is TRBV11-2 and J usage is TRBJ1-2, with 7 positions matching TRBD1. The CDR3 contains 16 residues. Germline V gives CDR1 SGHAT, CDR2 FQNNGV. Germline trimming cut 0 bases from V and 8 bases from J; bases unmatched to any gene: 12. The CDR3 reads CASSLECYRGKWGYTF. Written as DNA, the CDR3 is TGTGCCAGCAGCTTAGAATGTTACAGGGGAAAGTGGGGCTACACCTTC.

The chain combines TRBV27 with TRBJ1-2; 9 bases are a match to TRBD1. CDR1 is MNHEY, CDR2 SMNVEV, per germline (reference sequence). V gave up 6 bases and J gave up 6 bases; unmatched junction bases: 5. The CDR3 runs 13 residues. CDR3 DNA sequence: TGTGCCAGCAGGGTACAGGGGGCAAATGGCTACACCTTC. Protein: CASRVQGANGYTF.

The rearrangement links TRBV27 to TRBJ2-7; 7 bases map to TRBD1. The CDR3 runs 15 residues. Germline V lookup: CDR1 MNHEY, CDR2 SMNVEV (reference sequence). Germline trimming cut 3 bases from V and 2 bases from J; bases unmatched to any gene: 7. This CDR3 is CASSFVRDRTYEQYF. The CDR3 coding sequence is TGTGCCAGCAGTTTTGTAAGGGACAGAACCTACGAGCAGTACTTC.

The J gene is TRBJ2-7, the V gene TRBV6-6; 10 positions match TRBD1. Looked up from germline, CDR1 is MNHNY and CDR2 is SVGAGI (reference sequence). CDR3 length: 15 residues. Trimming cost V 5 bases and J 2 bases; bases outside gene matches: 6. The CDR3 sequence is CASSRRDRGPYEQYF. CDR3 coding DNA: TGTGCCAGCAGTCGCCGGGACAGGGGCCCCTACGAGCAGTACTTC.

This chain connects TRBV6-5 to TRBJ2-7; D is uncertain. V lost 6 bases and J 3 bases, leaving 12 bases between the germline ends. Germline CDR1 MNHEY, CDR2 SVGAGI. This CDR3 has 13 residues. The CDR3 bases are TGTGCCAGCAGCCCCTCGCGGAGCTACGAGCAGTACTTC. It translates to CASSPSRSYEQYF.

CDR3 region: CASSPRDSSSYEQYF. DNA for the CDR3: TGTGCCAGTAGTCCCCGGGACAGTAGCTCCTACGAGCAGTACTTC. The rearrangement joins TRBV19 to TRBJ2-7; 7 bases fit TRBD1. The CDR3 contains 15 residues. The junction had 7 bases not matched to a gene; V was cut back by 5 bases and J by 0 bases. The germline CDR1 and CDR2 sequences are LNHDA and SQIVND (reference sequence).

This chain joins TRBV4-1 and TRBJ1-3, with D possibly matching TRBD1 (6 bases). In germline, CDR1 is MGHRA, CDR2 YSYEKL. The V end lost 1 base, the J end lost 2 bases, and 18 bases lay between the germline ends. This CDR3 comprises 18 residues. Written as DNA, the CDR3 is TGCGCCAGCAGCCAAGGCCCCAGGGGTCCAGGGGCTGGAAACACCATATATTTT. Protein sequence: CASSQGPRGPGAGNTIYF.